The 27 T cell receptor beta chains listed next were all sequenced from one sample in a study of cytomegalovirus exposure and HLA in healthy donors. Amplification used 60 Vbeta primers and 13 Jbeta primers. This table comes from immunoSEQ multiplex PCR, and its TCRdb copy is limited to in-frame clones, with some not included. Here the sample spans about 170,000 clones, about 75% being singletons. The source material was PBMCs. The receptor source for this set is a female donor in good health and CMV-seronegative.

The chain combines TRBV30 with TRBJ1-5; D is unclear. Germline CDR1 reads GTSNPN; CDR2 reads SVGIG (reference sequence). This CDR3 contains 13 residues. Trimming removed 3 bases from V and 6 bases from J, with 12 bases in between. The CDR3 sequence: CAWSDSHGQPQHF. The CDR3 nucleotides read TGTGCCTGGAGCGACTCCCATGGTCAGCCCCAGCATTTT.

The CDR3 loop reads CASSFERGSGPKAFF. The CDR3 DNA reads as TGTGCCAGCAGCTTCGAACGGGGATCTGGTCCCAAAGCTTTCTTT. The chain combines TRBV5-6 with TRBJ1-1; D is undetermined. CDR3 length: 15 amino acids. V dropped 2 bases and J dropped 9 bases, with 20 bases sitting between them. CDR1 and CDR2 from the germline V gene are SGHDT and YYEEEE.

The chain combines TRBV7-2 with TRBJ2-3; 8 nucleotides match TRBD1. Germline trimming cut 0 bases from V and 6 bases from J; bases unmatched to any gene: 5. CDR3 length equals 15 residues. Germline CDR1 SGHTA, CDR2 FQGNSA. The CDR3 DNA sequence: TGTGCCAGCAGCTTAGCGCTCACAGGGGGGGATACGCAGTATTTT. This encodes CASSLALTGGDTQYF.

The rearrangement links TRBV10-1 to TRBJ1-1, with D unresolved. CDR3 length: 15 residues. The germline gives CDR1 WNHNN, CDR2 SYGVQD (reference sequence). Deletions cut 0 bases from V and 0 bases from J, with 8 bases between. CDR3 region: CASSESQFMNTEAFF. The DNA for the CDR3 is TGCGCCAGCAGTGAGTCGCAGTTCATGAACACTGAAGCTTTCTTT.

The chain couples TRBV5-1 to TRBJ2-7, with 7 bases that match TRBD1. The germline V gene encodes CDR1 SGHRS and CDR2 YFSETQ. The J segment lost 9 bases and the V segment lost 0 bases, leaving 9 bases of the junction unmatched. The CDR3 runs 14 residues. CDR3 in DNA: TGCGCCAGCAGCTTGGAAGGGGGCGCAGGTCGGCAGTACTTC. It codes for CASSLEGGAGRQYF.

The V and J genes are TRBV5-6 and TRBJ1-1; 10 nucleotides line up with TRBD1. Germline-derived CDR1 and CDR2 are SGHDT and YYEEEE. This CDR3 has 14 residues. V lost 4 bases and J lost 4; bases outside the gene matches: 4. Here the CDR3 DNA reads TGTGCCAGCAGCCGGGACAGGGGCAGCACTGAAGCTTTCTTT. It specifies CASSRDRGSTEAFF.

V usage is TRBV25-1 and J usage is TRBJ2-7, with 11 bases fitting TRBD2. CDR1 and CDR2 (germline): MGHDK, SYGVNS. The CDR3 covers 15 residues. Trimming removed 7 bases from V and 5 bases from J; junction bases left unmatched: 10. CDR3 nucleotides: TGTGCCAGCACTCCACTAGCGGGAGTTTCCCACGAGCAGTACTTC. It is translated as CASTPLAGVSHEQYF.

The rearrangement links TRBV19 to TRBJ1-5; 8 bases agree with TRBD1. The V and J ends lost 7 bases and 9 bases, in that order; junction bases with no gene match: 5. The CDR3 has 12 residues. Germline V gene data show CDR1 as LNHDA and CDR2 as SQIVND (reference sequence). The CDR3 spells CASNRGTLPQHF. The CDR3 bases are TGTGCCAGTAACAGGGGGACCTTGCCCCAGCATTTT.

The chain employs TRBV9 and TRBJ2-7, with TRBD2 identical over 8 bases. The CDR3 extends over 16 amino acids. The germline V gene has CDR1 SGDLS and CDR2 YYNGEE. J was trimmed by 0 bases and V by 3 bases; bases with no gene match: 8. CDR3 bases: TGTGCCAGCAGCGCCCAAGCGGGGGCCCACTCCTACGAGCAGTACTTC. Translated, it gives CASSAQAGAHSYEQYF.

Worth noting for this clone: The identical CDR3 is also encoded by other nucleotide sequences in the sample. This chain uses TRBV6-1 with TRBJ1-5, with a tentative D call TRBD1 (6 bases). The V end lost 6 bases, the J end lost 2 bases, and 11 bases lay between the germline ends. The CDR3 is made up of 14 amino acids. Germline V CDR1 and CDR2: MNHNS, SASEGT. The CDR3 DNA sequence: TGTGCCAGCAGCCTGGACAGAGGCAATCAGCCCCAGCATTTT. It encodes CASSLDRGNQPQHF.

In this sample, this clone turned up once. The rearrangement links TRBV7-3 to TRBJ1-6, with D unresolved. Deletions cut 5 bases from V and 7 bases from J, with 15 bases between. Germline V lookup: CDR1 SGHTA, CDR2 FQGTGA. CDR3 length equals 15 residues. This CDR3 is CASSRDPQANSPLHF. The CDR3 DNA reads as TGTGCCAGCAGCCGAGACCCCCAGGCGAATTCACCCCTCCACTTT.

V usage is TRBV5-4 and J usage is TRBJ1-2, with 11 bases aligning to TRBD1. Trimming removed 0 bases from V and 7 bases from J; junction bases left unmatched: 14. There are 18 residues in the CDR3. Germline V lookup: CDR1 SGHNT, CDR2 YYREEE (reference sequence). CDR3 residues: CASSLGRTGGEITGGYTF. In DNA, the CDR3 is TGTGCCAGCAGCTTGGGGAGGACAGGGGGCGAGATTACCGGTGGCTACACCTTC.

This clone was seen a single time. The chain joins TRBV9 to TRBJ2-7; TRBD2 agrees at 9 bases. The CDR3 extends over 16 amino acids. Germline V gene data show CDR1 as SGDLS and CDR2 as YYNGEE. With 3 bases clipped from V and 3 bases from J, the junction kept 10 bases outside the gene matches. CDR3: CASSAGTASGIYEQYF. CDR3 bases: TGTGCCAGCAGCGCTGGGACGGCTAGCGGGATCTACGAGCAGTACTTC. The complete variable domain, with remaining parts taken from reference TRBV9 and TRBJ2-7, reads DSGVTQTPKHLITATGQRVTLRCSPRSGDLSVYWYQQSLDQGLQFLIQYYNGEERAKGNILERFSAQQFPDLHSELNLSSLELGDSALYFCASSAGTASGIYEQYFGPGTRLTVT.

In DNA, the CDR3 is TGTGCCAGCAGTTACTCGATGTGGGGGACAGATGAGCAGTTCTTC. As protein: CASSYSMWGTDEQFF. This chain joins TRBV6-6 and TRBJ2-1; 7 bases are a match to TRBD1. The J segment lost 8 bases and the V segment lost 0 bases, leaving 7 bases of the junction unmatched. The CDR3 is made up of 15 amino acids. Germline loops: CDR1 MNHNY, CDR2 SVGAGI (reference sequence).

The chain combines TRBV10-2 with TRBJ1-1; D is uncertain. Germline V CDR1 and CDR2: WSHSY, SAAADI. Trimming stripped 3 bases from V and 1 base from J, with 6 bases between. This CDR3 is built from 13 residues. The CDR3 reads CASSDWQNTEAFF. The CDR3 DNA follows: TGCGCCAGCAGTGACTGGCAGAACACTGAAGCTTTCTTT.

The chain uses TRBV7-6 and TRBJ2-2; D gene uncertain. Germline CDR1 SGHVS, CDR2 FNYEAQ. Trimming removed 4 bases from V and 3 bases from J, with 3 bases in between. This CDR3 region has 12 residues. The CDR3: CASSSYTGELFF. The CDR3 DNA reads TGTGCCAGCAGCTCGTACACCGGGGAGCTGTTTTTT.

V is TRBV19 and J is TRBJ1-5; TRBD1 aligns across 8 bases. The germline CDR1 and CDR2 sequences are LNHDA and SQIVND (reference sequence). This CDR3 is built from 16 residues. After removal of 1 base from V and 1 base from J, the junction contained 3 bases not matched to a gene. For the CDR3, the DNA is TGTGCCAGTAGTATAGGGACAGGGACGAGCAATCAGCCCCAGCATTTT. It is translated as CASSIGTGTSNQPQHF. The entire variable domain, with the rest obtained from reference TRBV19 and TRBJ1-5, is as follows: DGGITQSPKYLFRKEGQNVTLSCEQNLNHDAMYWYRQDPGQGLRLIYYSQIVNDFQKGDIAEGYSVSREKKESFPLTVTSAQKNPTAFYLCASSIGTGTSNQPQHFGDGTRLSIL.

The count of this clone is one. The genes are TRBV19 and TRBJ2-2; TRBD2 agrees at 13 bases. The CDR3 is 17 amino acids. Germline-derived CDR1 and CDR2 are LNHDA and SQIVND (reference sequence). The V segment lost 2 bases and the J segment 6 bases; nucleotides outside the gene matches: 6. The CDR3 DNA sequence: TGTGCCAGTAGTATACAAACTAGCGGGAGGGCCGCCGGGGAGCTGTTTTTT. Amino acids: CASSIQTSGRAAGELFF.

J is TRBJ1-1 and V is TRBV14; a weak D match, TRBD1 (6 bases). The CDR3 extends over 14 amino acids. Deletions cut 4 bases from V and 4 bases from J, with 13 bases between. Germline values: CDR1 SGHDN, CDR2 FVKESK. CDR3 amino acids: CASSRVGGVTEAFF. In DNA, the CDR3 is TGTGCCAGCAGCCGAGTAGGGGGAGTCACTGAAGCTTTCTTT.

This clone was observed once. The J gene is TRBJ1-4, the V gene TRBV28; weak D call: TRBD1 (5 bases). This CDR3 region has 14 residues. Germline CDR1 and CDR2: MDHEN and SYDVKM. The germline V and J ends were trimmed by 7 bases and 2 bases, with 11 bases remaining between them. The CDR3 DNA reads as TGTGCCAGCAAGAAGGGGCCGACTAATGAAAAACTGTTTTTT. Encoded protein: CASKKGPTNEKLFF.

The chain has TRBV10-2 and TRBJ1-2; TRBD1 is a possible D gene (5 bases). Germline V CDR1 and CDR2: WSHSY, SAAADI. The V gene lost 11 bases and the J gene lost 8 bases, with 15 bases spanning the gap. The CDR3 totals 11 residues. The CDR3 DNA reads TGCGCCGTGACCGGGGGATACGGCTACACCTTC. This gives the protein CAVTGGYGYTF.

This clone was detected once. The genes are TRBV7-3 and TRBJ1-2; 8 nucleotides line up with TRBD1. Germline CDR1 SGHTA, CDR2 FQGTGA. The length of the CDR3 is 15 residues. The V segment lost 8 bases and the J segment 8 bases; nucleotides outside the gene matches: 16. CDR3 sequence: CASARGDGQGEGYTF. Written as DNA, the CDR3 is TGTGCCAGCGCCCGGGGGGACGGACAGGGCGAGGGCTACACCTTC. The full variable domain, its missing parts supplied by reference TRBV7-3 and TRBJ1-2, is GAGVSQTPSNKVTEKGKYVELRCDPISGHTALYWYRQSLGQGPEFLIYFQGTGAADDSGLPNDRFFAVRPEGSVSTLKIQRTERGDSAVYLCASARGDGQGEGYTFGSGTRLTVV.

This rearrangement joins TRBV18 to TRBJ2-7, with 9 bases that match TRBD1. Germline V gives CDR1 KGHSH, CDR2 LQKENI. The CDR3 runs 14 residues. Trimming cost V 9 bases and J 2 bases; bases outside gene matches: 8. CDR3 region: CASRAGTGTYEQYF. As DNA, the CDR3 is TGTGCCAGTCGAGCCGGGACAGGGACCTACGAGCAGTACTTC.

The chain has TRBV5-1 and TRBJ2-3; D gene unclear. V lost 4 bases to trimming and J lost 0 bases, with 12 bases between them. This CDR3 region has 15 residues. Germline CDR1 reads SGHRS; CDR2 reads YFSETQ. CDR3 sequence reads: CASSLDWSSTDTQYF. The CDR3 DNA follows: TGCGCCAGCAGCCTTGACTGGTCTAGCACAGATACGCAGTATTTT. The full variable domain, its missing parts supplied by reference TRBV5-1 and TRBJ2-3, is KAGVTQTPRYLIKTRGQQVTLSCSPISGHRSVSWYQQTPGQGLQFLFEYFSETQRNKGNFPGRFSGRQFSNSRSEMNVSTLELGDSALYLCASSLDWSSTDTQYFGPGTRLTVL.

The chain uses TRBV6-5 and TRBJ2-7, with 7 bases matching TRBD1. V dropped 8 bases and J dropped 1; count of bases not matched to a gene: 5. The CDR3 sequence is 13 residues long. Germline V gene lookup returns CDR1 MNHEY and CDR2 SVGAGI. The CDR3 DNA sequence: TGTGCCAGCTCCCGGGACAGATCCTACGAGCAGTACTTC. Encoded protein: CASSRDRSYEQYF.

CDR3 region: CATEGRGGRTGELFF. Here the CDR3 DNA reads TGTGCCACCGAGGGGCGGGGGGGCCGTACCGGGGAGCTGTTTTTT. This rearrangement joins TRBV5-4 to TRBJ2-2; TRBD2 matches at 9 bases. The CDR3 covers 15 residues. Germline V gives CDR1 SGHNT, CDR2 YYREEE (reference sequence). The ends lost 9 bases at V and 5 bases at J; junction bases unmatched: 11.

The chain recombines TRBV2 with TRBJ1-5; D is perhaps TRBD1 (6 bases). Germline V lookup: CDR1 SNHLY, CDR2 FYNNEI. Trimming took 6 bases from V and 1 from J, leaving 10 bases between them. The CDR3 consists of 14 residues. CDR3 protein: CASRAGQSNQPQHF. CDR3 DNA: TGTGCCAGCAGGGCAGGACAGAGCAATCAGCCCCAGCATTTT.